This TCR beta chain was sequenced for a study of beta chain features in type 1 diabetes. The study's findings and limits: A potential PCR bias toward shorter templates would be equal in patient and control samples. Moderate yet significant TCRB CDR3 shortening was seen in Type 1 diabetes patients in all four CD4+ subsets. Healthy donors had naive, central memory and Treg TCRB repertoires that appeared less similar than those seen among patients.

The V end lost 5 bases, the J end lost 4 bases, and 6 bases lay between the germline ends. Germline loops: CDR1 SGHTA, CDR2 FQGNSA. This CDR3 is built from 12 residues. Isolated RNA was reverse transcribed in full, so expressed TCRB transcripts were sequenced. Here immunoSEQ multiplex PCR was the method, and the copy in TCRdb shows in-frame clones only, minus some. The sample lists roughly 500,000 clones, approximately 28% seen once, with almost 0.065% in the top ten. A word on this clone: No antigen is known for it.

Material for sequencing was naive CD4+ T cells from blood. This clonotype was obtained from a man in his late teens or twenties in good health. This chain connects TRBV7-2 to TRBJ1-5; D gene uncertain. CDR3 sequence reads: CASSRTNQPQHF. CDR3 bases: TGTGCCAGCAGCCGGACGAATCAGCCCCAGCATTTT.